This is a list of T cell receptor beta chains from one sample in a study of blood T cell repertoires in COVID-19. Repertoires were generated with immunoSEQ multiplex PCR, while TCRdb's copy carries only in-frame clones and drops some. The data show about 200,000 clones, around 85% seen once. The sample comprised peripheral blood. The origin of the receptors is a woman aged 70-85 years with acute or convalescent COVID-19. The CDR3 runs from the conserved cysteine through the conserved F or W. A D gene is named only where the DNA matches it firmly. Clone sizes are given selectively: once, few, many, or a class where the clone is expanded.

j_call: TRBJ2-1; clone_size: few; d_call: .; cdr3_length: 17; v_call: TRBV4-1; cdr3_nt: TGCGCCAGCAGCCAAGAAGGCGGGAACTCCTTAGCGGATGAGCAGTTCTTC; cdr3_aa: CASSQEGGNSLADEQFF
j_call: TRBJ2-2; clone_size: .; d_call: .; cdr3_length: 16; v_call: TRBV2; cdr3_nt: TGTGCCAGCAGCCAAGACATCCCTCGATTGGCCGGGGAGCTGTTTTTT; cdr3_aa: CASSQDIPRLAGELFF
j_call: TRBJ2-1; clone_size: .; d_call: .; cdr3_length: 15; v_call: TRBV7-2; cdr3_nt: TGTGCCAGCAGCCTAAACCCGACTAGTTTCGATGAGCAGTTCTTC; cdr3_aa: CASSLNPTSFDEQFF
j_call: TRBJ1-2; clone_size: once; d_call: .; cdr3_length: 13; v_call: TRBV6-1; cdr3_nt: TGTGCCAGCAGTGAAACAGTTAAGTATGGCTACACCTTC; cdr3_aa: CASSETVKYGYTF
j_call: TRBJ2-1; clone_size: .; d_call: .; cdr3_length: 18; v_call: TRBV2; cdr3_nt: TGTGCCAGCAGTGGGATAGGGGGCTACAGCGGGAGTAGGAATGAGCAGTTCTTC; cdr3_aa: CASSGIGGYSGSRNEQFF
j_call: TRBJ2-1; clone_size: .; d_call: TRBD2; cdr3_length: 13; v_call: TRBV6-5; cdr3_nt: TGTGCCAGCGGGGGGGATATCTACAATGAGCAGTTCTTC; cdr3_aa: CASGGDIYNEQFF
j_call: TRBJ2-5; clone_size: .; d_call: .; cdr3_length: 13; v_call: TRBV7-9; cdr3_nt: TGTGCCAGCAGCTTAGCCGGCGGGGAGACCCAGTACTTC; cdr3_aa: CASSLAGGETQYF
j_call: TRBJ1-1; clone_size: .; d_call: .; cdr3_length: 15; v_call: TRBV5-8; cdr3_nt: TGTGCCAGCAGTCCCCGGGGGGTTCTGACCACTGAAGCTTTCTTT; cdr3_aa: CASSPRGVLTTEAFF
j_call: TRBJ2-2; clone_size: .; d_call: TRBD2; cdr3_length: 16; v_call: TRBV19; cdr3_nt: TGTGCCAGTAGTATCCGACTAGCGGGAGACACCGGGGAGCTGTTTTTT; cdr3_aa: CASSIRLAGDTGELFF
j_call: TRBJ1-5; clone_size: .; d_call: TRBD1; cdr3_length: 15; v_call: TRBV7-9; cdr3_nt: TGTGCCAGCAGCACCCAGGGGGCGATGAATCAGCCCCAGCATTTT; cdr3_aa: CASSTQGAMNQPQHF
j_call: TRBJ2-1; clone_size: .; d_call: .; cdr3_length: 12; v_call: TRBV7-2; cdr3_nt: TGTGCCAGCAGCCTAAATACAGGGGAGCAGTTCTTC; cdr3_aa: CASSLNTGEQFF
j_call: TRBJ2-3; clone_size: .; d_call: .; cdr3_length: 16; v_call: TRBV5-4; cdr3_nt: TGTGCCAGCAGCTTCGGGGCCAGGACTAAGACAGATACGCAGTATTTT; cdr3_aa: CASSFGARTKTDTQYF
j_call: TRBJ1-1; clone_size: few; d_call: .; cdr3_length: 12; v_call: TRBV12-3/TRBV12-4; cdr3_nt: TGTGCCAGCAGTTTACGGAACACTGAAGCTTTCTTT; cdr3_aa: CASSLRNTEAFF
j_call: TRBJ1-2; clone_size: .; d_call: TRBD1; cdr3_length: 14; v_call: TRBV18; cdr3_nt: TGTGCCAGCTCACTCGGGACAGGGGGTAATGGCTACACCTTC; cdr3_aa: CASSLGTGGNGYTF
j_call: TRBJ2-7; clone_size: .; d_call: TRBD1; cdr3_length: 14; v_call: TRBV24-1; cdr3_nt: TGTGCCACCAGCCCCGGACAGGGACCAAACGAGCAGTACTTC; cdr3_aa: CATSPGQGPNEQYF
j_call: TRBJ2-1; clone_size: .; d_call: TRBD2; cdr3_length: 15; v_call: TRBV5-4; cdr3_nt: TGTGCCAGCAGGGAAGGAGCTAGCGGAGACAATGAGCAGTTCTTC; cdr3_aa: CASREGASGDNEQFF
j_call: TRBJ2-2; clone_size: .; d_call: TRBD1; cdr3_length: 15; v_call: TRBV11-3; cdr3_nt: TGTGCCAGCAGTCGGGCAGGGGGAAACACCGGGGAGCTGTTTTTT; cdr3_aa: CASSRAGGNTGELFF
j_call: TRBJ2-1; clone_size: .; d_call: TRBD2; cdr3_length: 15; v_call: TRBV7-2; cdr3_nt: TGTGCCAGCAGCTTAGAACTAGCGGGAGGGGGTGAGCAGTTCTTC; cdr3_aa: CASSLELAGGGEQFF
j_call: TRBJ1-2; clone_size: once; d_call: .; cdr3_length: 15; v_call: TRBV21-1; cdr3_nt: TGTGCCAGCAGCAAATATGCGGGTACGCACTATGGCTACACCTTC; cdr3_aa: CASSKYAGTHYGYTF
j_call: TRBJ2-3; clone_size: .; d_call: .; cdr3_length: 12; v_call: TRBV19; cdr3_nt: TGTGCCAGTACTACAAAGGGGGATACGCAGTATTTT; cdr3_aa: CASTTKGDTQYF
j_call: TRBJ1-4; clone_size: .; d_call: .; cdr3_length: 13; v_call: TRBV10-2; cdr3_nt: TGCGCCAGCACAAATAGCTTAAATGAAAAACTGTTTTTT; cdr3_aa: CASTNSLNEKLFF
j_call: TRBJ2-7; clone_size: .; d_call: TRBD1; cdr3_length: 14; v_call: TRBV27; cdr3_nt: TGTGCCAGCAGTCCGACAGGGGATTCCTACGAGCAGTACTTC; cdr3_aa: CASSPTGDSYEQYF
j_call: TRBJ1-2; clone_size: .; d_call: .; cdr3_length: 18; v_call: TRBV5-1; cdr3_nt: TGCGCCAGCAGCTCCCATCCGGATGCGAGACAGAGCAACTATGGCTACACCTTC; cdr3_aa: CASSSHPDARQSNYGYTF
j_call: TRBJ1-6; clone_size: .; d_call: .; cdr3_length: 15; v_call: TRBV6-5; cdr3_nt: TGTGCCAGCAGGAACGGGAAATTCTATAATTCACCCCTCCACTTT; cdr3_aa: CASRNGKFYNSPLHF
j_call: TRBJ1-1; clone_size: .; d_call: .; cdr3_length: 15; v_call: TRBV6-5; cdr3_nt: TGTGCCAGCACCCCTGAGGGGGTCGCGAACACTGAAGCTTTCTTT; cdr3_aa: CASTPEGVANTEAFF
j_call: TRBJ1-4; clone_size: .; d_call: TRBD1; cdr3_length: 16; v_call: TRBV15; cdr3_nt: TGTGCCACCAGCAGGGCCCGGGGGACAGCAAATGAAAAACTGTTTTTT; cdr3_aa: CATSRARGTANEKLFF
j_call: TRBJ2-7; clone_size: .; d_call: TRBD1; cdr3_length: 16; v_call: TRBV4-3; cdr3_nt: TGCGCCAGCAGCCAACCCACGGGGGGACAGGGCTACGAGCAGTACTTC; cdr3_aa: CASSQPTGGQGYEQYF
j_call: TRBJ2-3; clone_size: .; d_call: TRBD2; cdr3_length: 15; v_call: TRBV7-9; cdr3_nt: TGTGCCAGCCCTACATTCGGGGGGGAGACAGATACGCAGTATTTT; cdr3_aa: CASPTFGGETDTQYF
j_call: TRBJ2-7; clone_size: .; d_call: .; cdr3_length: 16; v_call: TRBV4-1; cdr3_nt: TGCGCCAGCAGCCAAGAACCCCGACAGGACCAATACGAGCAGTACTTC; cdr3_aa: CASSQEPRQDQYEQYF
j_call: TRBJ1-4; clone_size: few; d_call: TRBD1; cdr3_length: 16; v_call: TRBV7-9; cdr3_nt: TGTGCCAGCAGCCGCAGGACAGGGGCGGCGCATGAAAAACTGTTTTTT; cdr3_aa: CASSRRTGAAHEKLFF
j_call: TRBJ1-2; clone_size: few; d_call: .; cdr3_length: 16; v_call: TRBV6-5; cdr3_nt: TGTGCCAGCAGTTACTTTCCCGGGGGGGGGAACTATGGCTACACCTTC; cdr3_aa: CASSYFPGGGNYGYTF
j_call: TRBJ2-7; clone_size: .; d_call: .; cdr3_length: 12; v_call: TRBV28; cdr3_nt: TGTGCCAGCAGCTATAACTCCTACGAGCAGTACTTC; cdr3_aa: CASSYNSYEQYF
j_call: TRBJ2-3; clone_size: .; d_call: TRBD2; cdr3_length: 16; v_call: TRBV7-6; cdr3_nt: TGTGCCAGCAGCTACCGTTCTAGCGGGGGGGCAGATACGCAGTATTTT; cdr3_aa: CASSYRSSGGADTQYF
j_call: TRBJ2-3; clone_size: .; d_call: TRBD2; cdr3_length: 18; v_call: TRBV7-3; cdr3_nt: TGTGCCAGCAGCTCTAGCGGGAGGGCCTTACACAGCACAGATACGCAGTATTTT; cdr3_aa: CASSSSGRALHSTDTQYF
j_call: TRBJ1-2; clone_size: once; d_call: .; cdr3_length: 14; v_call: TRBV11-3; cdr3_nt: TGTGCCAGCAGCCCCCCGACAGAGACCTATGGCTACACCTTC; cdr3_aa: CASSPPTETYGYTF
j_call: TRBJ2-4; clone_size: .; d_call: TRBD1; cdr3_length: 12; v_call: TRBV7-2; cdr3_nt: TGTGCCAGCAGCCCACGGACAGGCATTCAGTACTTC; cdr3_aa: CASSPRTGIQYF
j_call: TRBJ2-1; clone_size: .; d_call: .; cdr3_length: 16; v_call: TRBV5-6; cdr3_nt: TGTGCCAGCAGCTTCTTGAGGCTGACGGCCACCAATGAGCAGTTCTTC; cdr3_aa: CASSFLRLTATNEQFF
j_call: TRBJ1-1; clone_size: .; d_call: .; cdr3_length: 14; v_call: TRBV2; cdr3_nt: TGTGCCAGCAGAAAGACATTGATGAACACTGAAGCTTTCTTT; cdr3_aa: CASRKTLMNTEAFF